A single T cell receptor (beta chain) is shown here with its context. This sample is part of a study of blood T cell repertoires in COVID-19. Source study methods: The authors estimated nucleated cell counts from reference gene primer amplification. The data were produced by immunoSEQ multiplex PCR, yet TCRdb's version contains in-frame clones alone and is incomplete. V and J calls and clone size come straight from that table; D and trimming were deduced from the DNA. The sample consists of about 100,000 clones, about 89% of them appearing once. The sequence was obtained from a man aged 60-69 years with acute or convalescent COVID-19. The specimen sequenced was peripheral blood.

The CDR3 loop is CASSVRETQYF. In nucleotides, the CDR3 is TGTGCCAGCAGTGTTCGAGAGACCCAGTACTTC. The V call is TRBV25-1, the J call TRBJ2-5; D gene uncertain. The CDR3 is made up of 11 amino acids. Germline V CDR1 and CDR2: MGHDK, SYGVNS. V was shortened by 4 bases and J by 4 bases, with 4 bases between the two germline ends. The full variable domain, its missing parts supplied by reference TRBV25-1 and TRBJ2-5, is EADIYQTPRYLVIGTGKKITLECSQTMGHDKMYWYQQDPGMELHLIHYSYGVNSTEKGDLSSESTVSRIRTEHFPLTLESARPSHTSQYLCASSVRETQYFGPGTRLLVL.